This entry lists 2 T cell receptor beta chains sequenced from one sample in a study of human T cells and chemical hapten exposure. Documented time point: patch test 3, about 24 weeks after DPC sensitization. Noted treatment: therapeutic diphenylcyclopropenone sensitization with weekly scalp DPC. TCRdb re-derived calls from the RACE reads in MiXCR, one entry per CDR3 protein. The sample lists over 100,000 distinct CDR3 sequences, about 10% occurring once. Material: whole blood, obtained in connection with sensitization to the hapten diphenylcyclopropenone (DPC). The receptors originated from a woman aged 50 to 65 with alopecia areata. Some clones in this sample may be carry-over from other donors' samples.

The table lists this clonotype with a few counts. This chain links TRBV29-1 with TRBJ1-1, with a tentative D call TRBD1 (5 bases). V was cut by 7 bases and J by 1 base, with 16 bases left in between. The CDR3 length is 14 residues. CDR1 and CDR2 from the germline V gene are SQVTM and ANQGSEA. The CDR3 reads CSAAPGTGNTEAFF. CDR3 bases: TGCAGCGCTGCCCCCGGGACGGGGAACACTGAAGCTTTCTTT.

In this sample, this clonotype turned up a few times. V usage is TRBV5-1 and J usage is TRBJ2-7; TRBD1 might be the D (5 bases). There are 14 residues in the CDR3. Trimming shortened V by 0 bases and J by 2 bases, and 9 bases separated the two germline ends. Germline loops: CDR1 SGHRS, CDR2 YFSETQ. In nucleotides, the CDR3 is TGCGCCAGCAGCTTGGATGACAGCCCCTACGAGCAGTACTTC. Its protein product is CASSLDDSPYEQYF. Full variable domain (outside the CDR3, taken from reference TRBV5-1 and TRBJ2-7): KAGVTQTPRYLIKTRGQQVTLSCSPISGHRSVSWYQQTPGQGLQFLFEYFSETQRNKGNFPGRFSGRQFSNSRSEMNVSTLELGDSALYLCASSLDDSPYEQYFGPGTRLTVT.